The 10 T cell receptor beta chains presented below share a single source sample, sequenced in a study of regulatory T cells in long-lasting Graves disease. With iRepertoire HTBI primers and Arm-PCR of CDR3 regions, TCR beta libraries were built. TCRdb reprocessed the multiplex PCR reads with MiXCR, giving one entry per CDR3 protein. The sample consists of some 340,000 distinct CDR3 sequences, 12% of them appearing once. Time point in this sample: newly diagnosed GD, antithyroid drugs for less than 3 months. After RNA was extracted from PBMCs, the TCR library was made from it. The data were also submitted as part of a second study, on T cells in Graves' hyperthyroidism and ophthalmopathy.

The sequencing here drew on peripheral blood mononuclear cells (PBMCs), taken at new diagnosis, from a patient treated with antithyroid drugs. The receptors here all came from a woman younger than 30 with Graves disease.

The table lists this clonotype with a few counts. The CDR3 loop is CASSFGGGNYEQYF. The CDR3 coding sequence is TGTGCCAGCAGCTTTGGGGGGGGTAACTACGAGCAGTACTTC. The chain employs TRBV5-6 and TRBJ2-7; TRBD2 matches at 7 bases. The germline V gene has CDR1 SGHDT and CDR2 YYEEEE. The CDR3 length is 14 residues. Germline trimming cut 2 bases from V and 3 bases from J; bases unmatched to any gene: 5.

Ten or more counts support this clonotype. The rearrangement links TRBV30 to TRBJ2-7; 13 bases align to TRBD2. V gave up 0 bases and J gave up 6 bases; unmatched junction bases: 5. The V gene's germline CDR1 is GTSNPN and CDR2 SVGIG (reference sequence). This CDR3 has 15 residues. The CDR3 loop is CAWSVGLAGSGEQYF. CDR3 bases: TGTGCCTGGAGTGTGGGACTAGCGGGATCGGGCGAGCAGTACTTC.

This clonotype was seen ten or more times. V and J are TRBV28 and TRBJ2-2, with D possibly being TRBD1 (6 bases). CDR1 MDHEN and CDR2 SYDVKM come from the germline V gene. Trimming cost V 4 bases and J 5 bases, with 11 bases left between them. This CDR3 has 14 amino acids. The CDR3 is CASSSRQETGELFF. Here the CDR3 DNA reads TGTGCCAGCAGTTCTCGACAGGAAACCGGGGAGCTGTTTTTT.

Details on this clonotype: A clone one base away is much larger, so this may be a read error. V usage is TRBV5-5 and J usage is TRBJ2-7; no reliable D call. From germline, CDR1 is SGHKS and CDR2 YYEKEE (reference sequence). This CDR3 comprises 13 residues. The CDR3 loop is CASSLDFSCEQYF. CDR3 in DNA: TGTGCCAGCAGCTTGGACTTCTCCTGCGAGCAGTACTTC.

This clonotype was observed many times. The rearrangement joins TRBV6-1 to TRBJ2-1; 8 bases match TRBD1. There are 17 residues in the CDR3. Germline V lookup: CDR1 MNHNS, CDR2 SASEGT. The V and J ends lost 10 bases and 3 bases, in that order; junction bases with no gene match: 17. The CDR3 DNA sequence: TGTGCCACCACTATTAATTCGGCCAGGGGGCTCTACAATGAGCAGTTCTTC. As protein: CATTINSARGLYNEQFF.

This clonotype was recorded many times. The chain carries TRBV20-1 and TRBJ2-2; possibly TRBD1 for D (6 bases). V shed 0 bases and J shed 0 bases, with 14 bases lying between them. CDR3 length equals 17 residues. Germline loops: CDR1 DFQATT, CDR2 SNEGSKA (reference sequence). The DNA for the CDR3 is TGCAGTGCTAGAGATTTCCGGGACACCCCGAACACCGGGGAGCTGTTTTTT. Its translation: CSARDFRDTPNTGELFF.

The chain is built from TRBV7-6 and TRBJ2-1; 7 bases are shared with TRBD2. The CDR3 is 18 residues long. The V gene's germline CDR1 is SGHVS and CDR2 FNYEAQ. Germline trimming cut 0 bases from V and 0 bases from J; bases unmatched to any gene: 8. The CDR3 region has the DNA TGTGCCAGCAGCTTAGCGGGGGGGGGGAGTCGCTCCTACAATGAGCAGTTCTTC. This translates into CASSLAGGGSRSYNEQFF.

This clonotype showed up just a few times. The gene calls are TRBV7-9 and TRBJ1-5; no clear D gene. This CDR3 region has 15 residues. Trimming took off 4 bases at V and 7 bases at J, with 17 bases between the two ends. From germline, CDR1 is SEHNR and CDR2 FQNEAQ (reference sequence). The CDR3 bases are TGTGCCAGCAGCTCCGGTCATAGGGCGGACCAGCCCCAGCATTTT. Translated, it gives CASSSGHRADQPQHF. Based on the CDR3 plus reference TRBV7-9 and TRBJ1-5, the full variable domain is DTGVSQNPRHKITKRGQNVTFRCDPISEHNRLYWYRQTLGQGPEFLTYFQNEAQLEKSRLLSDRFSAERPKGSFSTLEIQRTEQGDSAMYLCASSSGHRADQPQHFGDGTRLSIL.

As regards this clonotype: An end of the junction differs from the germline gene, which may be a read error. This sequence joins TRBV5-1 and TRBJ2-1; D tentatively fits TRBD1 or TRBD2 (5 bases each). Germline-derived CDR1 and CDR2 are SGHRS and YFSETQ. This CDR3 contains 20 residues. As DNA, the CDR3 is TGCGCCAGCGGCTTGGGTAGCGCAGGGACCGCGAGAAGGCATTACAATGAGCAGTTCTTC. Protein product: CASGLGSAGTARRHYNEQFF.

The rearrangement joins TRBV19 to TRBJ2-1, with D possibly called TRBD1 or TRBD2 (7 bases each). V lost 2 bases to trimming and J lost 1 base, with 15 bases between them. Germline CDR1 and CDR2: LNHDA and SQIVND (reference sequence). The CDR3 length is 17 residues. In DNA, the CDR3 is TGTGCCAGTAGTATATACAGGGGAGGGAGGTCCTACAATGAGCAGTTCTTC. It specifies CASSIYRGGRSYNEQFF.